This T cell receptor beta chain derives from a study of cytotoxic CD8 clonotypes in ibrutinib-treated CLL. Sequencing was performed with immunoSEQ multiplex PCR; in TCRdb, only in-frame clones are kept and a portion is missing. The sample consists of about 130,000 clones, approximately 85% of them appearing once. Germline loops: CDR1 SGHNT, CDR2 YYREEE (reference sequence). With V trimmed by 0 bases and J by 0 bases, 4 bases remained unmatched. CDR3 length equals 18 residues. The chain joins TRBV5-4 to TRBJ2-6; the match to TRBD2 covers 9 bases. Here the sequenced sample was PBMCs, taken after 24 months of ibrutinib treatment. The TCR originated in a human donor with chronic lymphocytic leukemia. The CDR3 coding sequence is TGTGCCAGCAGCTTGGAATTAGCGGGGGTCTCTGGGGCCAACGTCCTGACTTTC. Translated: CASSLELAGVSGANVLTF.